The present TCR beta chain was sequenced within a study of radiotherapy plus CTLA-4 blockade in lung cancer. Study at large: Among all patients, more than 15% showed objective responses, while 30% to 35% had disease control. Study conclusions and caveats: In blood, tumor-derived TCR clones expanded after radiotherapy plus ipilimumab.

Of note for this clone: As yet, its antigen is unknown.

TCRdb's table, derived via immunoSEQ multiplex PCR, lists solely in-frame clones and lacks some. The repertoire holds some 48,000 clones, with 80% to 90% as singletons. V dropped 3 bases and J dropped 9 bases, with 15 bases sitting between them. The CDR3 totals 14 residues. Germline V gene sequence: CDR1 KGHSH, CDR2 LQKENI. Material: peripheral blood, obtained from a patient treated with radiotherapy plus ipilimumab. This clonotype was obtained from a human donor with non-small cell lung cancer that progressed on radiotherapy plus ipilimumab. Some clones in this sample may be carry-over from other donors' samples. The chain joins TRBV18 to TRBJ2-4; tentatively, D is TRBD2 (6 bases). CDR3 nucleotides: TGTGCCAGCTCACCGAACCCGGACTACCTCATTCAGTACTTC. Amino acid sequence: CASSPNPDYLIQYF.